These 25 T cell receptor beta chains came from one sample sequenced in a study of T cells after yellow fever vaccination. MiXCR was run by TCRdb on the 5' RACE reads, yielding one entry per CDR3 protein. Here the sample spans about 360,000 distinct CDR3 sequences, 6.2% being singletons. The material was PBMCs, obtained 5 days after the yellow fever booster vaccination. All receptors derive from a man aged 25-45 years who received the YFV17D yellow fever vaccine.

The V and J genes are TRBV20-1 and TRBJ1-1, with D perhaps TRBD1 (6 bases). The CDR3 is made up of 13 amino acids. Between the trimmed V and J ends, which lost 3 bases and 7 bases, there was a span of 15 bases. CDR1 and CDR2 (germline): DFQATT, SNEGSKA (reference sequence). The CDR3 DNA follows: TGCAGTGCTAGGGCTGGGACACCCAATGAAGCTTTCTTT. This sequence encodes CSARAGTPNEAFF.

This clonotype has more than one count but fewer than ten. This chain connects TRBV29-1 to TRBJ2-1; D is uncertain. CDR3 length: 11 amino acids. Germline V gene sequence: CDR1 SQVTM, CDR2 ANQGSEA. V lost 6 bases and J 7 bases, leaving 10 bases between the germline ends. This CDR3 reads CSVSSPNEQFF. CDR3 DNA: TGCAGCGTCTCCTCCCCGAATGAGCAGTTCTTC.

The CDR3 sequence: CAWSVRRGGSYNEQFF. As DNA, the CDR3 is TGTGCCTGGAGTGTACGGCGGGGAGGGTCCTACAATGAGCAGTTCTTC. This sequence joins TRBV30 and TRBJ2-1, with 7 bases aligning to TRBD2. The germline V gene has CDR1 GTSNPN and CDR2 SVGIG (reference sequence). Losses at the gene ends were 0 bases for V and 1 base for J; bases not matched to a gene: 6. CDR3 length equals 16 residues. The whole variable domain, filled in from reference TRBV30 and TRBJ2-1, reads SQTIHQWPATLVQPVGSPLSLECTVEGTSNPNLYWYRQAAGRGLQLLFYSVGIGQISSEVPQNLSASRPQDRQFILSSKKLLLSDSGFYLCAWSVRRGGSYNEQFFGPGTRLTVL.

This clonotype was recorded at least ten times. The DNA of the CDR3 is TGCGCCAGCAGCTTGGCACAGGGAGGGAGTGAGCAGTTCTTC. Translation gives CASSLAQGGSEQFF. The chain uses TRBV5-1 and TRBJ2-1; TRBD2 is a possible D gene (7 bases). The CDR3 has 14 residues. Trimming stripped 0 bases from V and 9 bases from J, with 13 bases between. Germline assignment: CDR1 SGHRS and CDR2 YFSETQ. Full variable domain (remainder filled in from reference TRBV5-1 and TRBJ2-1): KAGVTQTPRYLIKTRGQQVTLSCSPISGHRSVSWYQQTPGQGLQFLFEYFSETQRNKGNFPGRFSGRQFSNSRSEMNVSTLELGDSALYLCASSLAQGGSEQFFGPGTRLTVL.

This clonotype was detected only a few times. V usage is TRBV4-3 and J usage is TRBJ2-3, with 10 bases aligning to TRBD1. V trimming: 3 bases; J trimming: 1 base; junction bases outside the gene matches: 4. Per the germline V gene, CDR1 is LGHNA and CDR2 is YSLEER. The CDR3 consists of 16 residues. The CDR3 nucleotides are TGCGCCAGCAGCCAGGCCGGGACAGGGGGCACAGATACGCAGTATTTT. Translated: CASSQAGTGGTDTQYF.

The table lists this clonotype with many counts. The chain uses TRBV5-5 and TRBJ2-7, with TRBD1 identical over 10 bases. Per the germline V gene, CDR1 is SGHKS and CDR2 is YYEKEE (reference sequence). The CDR3 runs to 15 residues. With V trimmed by 5 bases and J by 5 bases, 10 bases remained unmatched. The CDR3 region is CASSFPTGGFDEQYF. The CDR3 DNA is TGTGCCAGCAGTTTCCCGACAGGGGGCTTTGACGAGCAGTACTTC.

The rearrangement joins TRBV28 to TRBJ2-7; TRBD1 agrees at 11 bases. The length of the CDR3 is 15 residues. Germline trimming cut 5 bases from V and 6 bases from J; bases unmatched to any gene: 9. Germline V CDR1 and CDR2: MDHEN, SYDVKM. The CDR3 nucleotides are TGTGCCAGCAGTCGGGGGTGGACAGGGGGCCCCGAGCAGTACTTC. Translation: CASSRGWTGGPEQYF.

This chain connects TRBV12-3 or TRBV12-4 to TRBJ1-1; D is unresolved. CDR3 length equals 13 residues. Trimming pared 2 bases from V and 0 bases from J, leaving 4 bases between. In DNA, the CDR3 is TGTGCCAGCAGTTTACCTATGAACACTGAAGCTTTCTTT. Translated: CASSLPMNTEAFF.

The genes are TRBV7-9 and TRBJ2-2; D not resolved. The CDR3 is 12 residues long. CDR1 and CDR2 from the germline V gene are SEHNR and FQNEAQ (reference sequence). V lost 5 bases, J lost 7 bases, and 8 bases lay in between. The CDR3 here is CASSAQDGELFF. CDR3 DNA sequence: TGTGCCAGCAGCGCCCAGGACGGGGAGCTGTTTTTT. Drawing the rest from reference TRBV7-9 and TRBJ2-2, the complete variable domain is DTGVSQNPRHKITKRGQNVTFRCDPISEHNRLYWYRQTLGQGPEFLTYFQNEAQLEKSRLLSDRFSAERPKGSFSTLEIQRTEQGDSAMYLCASSAQDGELFFGEGSRLTVL.

This clonotype was detected ten times or more. In DNA form, the CDR3 reads TGTGCCAGCAGTTTACTAGCGGGCCAAGAGACCCAGTACTTC. This encodes CASSLLAGQETQYF. V gene TRBV12-3 or TRBV12-4 combines with J gene TRBJ2-5; 8 bases are a match to TRBD2. With 2 bases clipped from V and 1 base from J, the junction kept 0 bases outside the gene matches. The CDR3 runs 14 residues.

This clonotype was seen a handful of times. The chain combines TRBV20-1 with TRBJ2-7, with D maybe TRBD2 (7 bases). Between the trimmed V and J ends, which lost 3 bases and 2 bases, there was a span of 11 bases. The CDR3 totals 13 residues. Germline V gene lookup returns CDR1 DFQATT and CDR2 SNEGSKA (reference sequence). The DNA for the CDR3 is TGCAGTGCTAGCCGGGGGGCTACCTACGAGCAGTACTTC. It encodes CSASRGATYEQYF.

This clonotype was observed at least ten times. This rearrangement joins TRBV7-2 to TRBJ2-7; unclear D gene. Deletions cut 1 base from V and 2 bases from J, with 12 bases between. The CDR3 is made up of 15 amino acids. Germline loops: CDR1 SGHTA, CDR2 FQGNSA. The DNA for the CDR3 is TGTGCCAGCAGCTTAGTAGCAGTTGTGACCTACGAGCAGTACTTC. Protein sequence: CASSLVAVVTYEQYF. Filled out from reference TRBV7-2 and TRBJ2-7, the complete variable domain reads GAGVSQSPSNKVTEKGKDVELRCDPISGHTALYWYRQSLGQGLEFLIYFQGNSAPDKSGLPSDRFSAERTGGSVSTLTIQRTQQEDSAVYLCASSLVAVVTYEQYFGPGTRLTVT.

In this sample, this clonotype turned up many times. The chain has TRBV5-1 and TRBJ2-1; perhaps D is TRBD1 or TRBD2 (5 bases each). From germline, CDR1 is SGHRS and CDR2 YFSETQ. The ends were cut back, 0 bases at V and 2 bases at J, with 9 bases in the middle. CDR3 length equals 15 residues. CDR3 in amino acids: CASSLAGTAYNEQFF. CDR3 nucleotides: TGCGCCAGCAGCTTGGCAGGGACGGCCTACAATGAGCAGTTCTTC.

V is TRBV5-8 and J is TRBJ2-1; the match to TRBD2 covers 8 bases. Germline V gene sequence: CDR1 SGHTS, CDR2 YDEGEE. CDR3 length: 15 residues. The V segment lost 4 bases and the J segment 4 bases; nucleotides outside the gene matches: 7. The CDR3 sequence is CASSPGVAGYNEQFF. DNA for the CDR3: TGTGCCAGCAGCCCCGGAGTAGCGGGATACAATGAGCAGTTCTTC.

This clonotype showed up many times. The V gene is TRBV15, the J gene TRBJ1-6; D may be TRBD1 (5 bases). This CDR3 region has 14 residues. CDR1 is LNHNV, CDR2 YYDKDF, per germline (reference sequence). The ends were cut back, 2 bases at V and 6 bases at J, with 8 bases in the middle. The DNA of the CDR3 is TGTGCCACCAGCAGACAGGGTGTTAATTCACCCCTCCACTTT. It encodes CATSRQGVNSPLHF. The full variable domain, with the rest looked up from reference TRBV15 and TRBJ1-6, is DAMVIQNPRYQVTQFGKPVTLSCSQTLNHNVMYWYQQKSSQAPKLLFHYYDKDFNNEADTPDNFQSRRPNTSFCFLDIRSPGLGDTAMYLCATSRQGVNSPLHFGNGTRLTVT.

The chain has TRBV18 and TRBJ1-4; 8 bases are shared with TRBD1. The CDR3 sequence is 18 residues long. CDR1 is KGHSH and CDR2 is LQKENI in the germline V gene. V was pared by 1 base and J by 5 bases, with 12 bases of the junction left unmatched. The CDR3 DNA follows: TGTGCCAGCTCACCACTGCCCGGGACAGGTGGCCAAAATGAAAAACTGTTTTTT. Its protein product is CASSPLPGTGGQNEKLFF.

This chain connects TRBV7-2 to TRBJ2-3; tentatively, D is TRBD2 (6 bases). This CDR3 has 15 amino acids. Deletions cut 0 bases from V and 3 bases from J, with 10 bases between. Germline V CDR1 and CDR2: SGHTA, FQGNSA. The CDR3 DNA reads TGTGCCAGCAGCTTAGCGGGAGGAGTGACAGATACGCAGTATTTT. It encodes CASSLAGGVTDTQYF.

This clonotype occurred a few times. The chain has TRBV20-1 and TRBJ1-4, with D tentatively TRBD1 (6 bases). This CDR3 region has 13 residues. V lost 2 bases to trimming and J lost 8 bases, with 12 bases between them. Germline V gene data show CDR1 as DFQATT and CDR2 as SNEGSKA (reference sequence). The DNA of the CDR3 is TGCAGTGCTAGAAAGGAGGGACACGAAAAACTGTTTTTT. Its translation: CSARKEGHEKLFF.

The CDR3 reads CASTILSTDTQYF. The CDR3 nucleotides are TGCGCCAGCACCATACTGTCGACAGATACGCAGTATTTT. The V call is TRBV5-1, the J call TRBJ2-3; no clear D gene. V was clipped by 6 bases and J by 3 bases, with 11 bases between them. The length of the CDR3 is 13 residues. Germline V gives CDR1 SGHRS, CDR2 YFSETQ. Supplemented by reference TRBV5-1 and TRBJ2-3, the full variable domain reads KAGVTQTPRYLIKTRGQQVTLSCSPISGHRSVSWYQQTPGQGLQFLFEYFSETQRNKGNFPGRFSGRQFSNSRSEMNVSTLELGDSALYLCASTILSTDTQYFGPGTRLTVL.

This clonotype showed up just a few times. The rearrangement links TRBV7-8 to TRBJ2-1; D is unclear. The CDR3 extends over 14 amino acids. The germline gives CDR1 SGHVS, CDR2 FQNEAQ. Deletions cut 2 bases from V and 9 bases from J, with 14 bases between. The CDR3 DNA reads TGTGCCAGCAGCTTAAAGGTGACCTTACGTGAGCAGTTCTTC. The encoded protein is CASSLKVTLREQFF.

In this sample, this clonotype turned up a few times. CDR3 amino acids: CATQLLSYNEQFF. In nucleotides, the CDR3 is TGTGCCACCCAACTACTATCCTACAATGAGCAGTTCTTC. The rearrangement uses TRBV15 and TRBJ2-1; D is uncertain. V lost 8 bases and J lost 1, with 9 bases in between. CDR3 length equals 13 residues. Looked up from germline, CDR1 is LNHNV and CDR2 is YYDKDF (reference sequence).

This clonotype has a handful of counts. The gene calls are TRBV20-1 and TRBJ1-4, with TRBD1 matching over 9 bases. V lost 2 bases, J lost 10 bases, and 11 bases stayed unmatched. This CDR3 has 15 amino acids. CDR1 is DFQATT, CDR2 SNEGSKA, per germline (reference sequence). Here the CDR3 DNA reads TGCAGTGCTAGATCCGAACAGGGGGCCTTCGGAAAACTGTTTTTT. Translating gives CSARSEQGAFGKLFF.

Ten or more counts support this clonotype. The chain joins TRBV7-2 to TRBJ2-1; D is unresolved. CDR1 and CDR2 (germline): SGHTA, FQGNSA. Trimming took 1 base from V and 5 from J, leaving 9 bases between them. The CDR3 spans 14 residues. The CDR3 is CASSLVGRDNEQFF. CDR3 coding DNA: TGTGCCAGCAGCTTAGTGGGCAGAGACAATGAGCAGTTCTTC.

The gene calls are TRBV10-3 and TRBJ2-5; no clear D gene. Trimming took 0 bases from V and 2 from J, leaving 7 bases between them. The CDR3 is made up of 14 amino acids. The germline V gene encodes CDR1 ENHRY and CDR2 SYGVKD. CDR3 sequence: CAISESGQQETQYF. The CDR3 nucleotides read TGTGCCATCAGTGAGTCGGGCCAGCAAGAGACCCAGTACTTC.

This clonotype was counted between two and nine times. This sequence joins TRBV27 and TRBJ1-1; 8 nucleotides match TRBD1. The CDR3 length is 15 residues. Germline lookup yields CDR1 MNHEY and CDR2 SMNVEV (reference sequence). The V and J ends lost 5 bases and 1 base, in that order; junction bases with no gene match: 6. The CDR3 sequence is CASSASGTGNTEAFF. In DNA form, the CDR3 reads TGTGCCAGCAGTGCCTCGGGGACAGGGAACACTGAAGCTTTCTTT.